The entry below gives a single T cell receptor beta chain sequence along with its context. Its antigen remains unknown. This CDR3 has 14 residues. CDR1 SGHRS and CDR2 YFSETQ come from the germline V gene. TCRdb keeps only in-frame clones here, not all; method: immunoSEQ multiplex PCR. Seen here are 100,000 to 140,000 clones, around 93% observed once, and the top ten hold approximately 1.3%. The data are from a study of OX40 agonist ivuxolimab in advanced cancers. Study context: Patients in the trial were receiving intravenous ivuxolimab every 2 weeks, at doses of 0.01 to 10 mg/kg. Study results and limitations: Relative to CD4+, CD8+ T cells held more expanded clones on average. Clonal expansion was seen in CD4+ and CD8+ blood T cells by week 6 at 0.1 to 3.0 mg/kg. Partial responders treated at 0.1-3.0 mg/kg exhibited clonal expansion among the lowest measured.

This specimen was CD4+ or CD8+ T cells sorted from blood, taken in a trial of the OX40 agonist ivuxolimab. The origin of this receptor is an adult with an advanced solid tumor such as melanoma, head and neck, liver or kidney cancer. This sequence joins TRBV5-1 and TRBJ2-5, with 8 nucleotides matching TRBD1. The J call is uncertain, as TRBJ2-7 better fits the DNA end. Written as DNA, the CDR3 is TGCGCCAGCAGCTCTGGACAGGGCTTTTACGAGCAGTACTTC. The encoded protein is CASSSGQGFYEQYF.